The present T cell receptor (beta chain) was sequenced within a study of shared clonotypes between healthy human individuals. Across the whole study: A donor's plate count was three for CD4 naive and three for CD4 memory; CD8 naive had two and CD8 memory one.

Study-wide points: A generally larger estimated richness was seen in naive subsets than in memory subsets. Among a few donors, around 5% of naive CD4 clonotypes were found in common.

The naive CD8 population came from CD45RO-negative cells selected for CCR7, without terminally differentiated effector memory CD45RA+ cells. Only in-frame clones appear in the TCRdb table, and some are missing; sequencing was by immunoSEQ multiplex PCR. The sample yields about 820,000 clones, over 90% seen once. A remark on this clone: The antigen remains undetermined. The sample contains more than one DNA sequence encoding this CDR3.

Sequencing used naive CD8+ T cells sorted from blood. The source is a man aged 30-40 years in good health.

CDR3 region: CASSIDRYNEQFF. CDR3 sequence (DNA): TGTGCCAGTAGTATAGACCGATACAATGAGCAGTTCTTC. The chain has TRBV19 and TRBJ2-1; D gene ambiguous. The germline V gene encodes CDR1 LNHDA and CDR2 SQIVND (reference sequence). Trimming cost V 0 bases and J 4 bases, with 4 bases left between them. The CDR3 is made up of 13 amino acids.